The 26 T cell receptor beta chains reported below all come from one sample, sequenced in a study of cytomegalovirus exposure and HLA in healthy donors. This PCR relied on a set of 60 Vbeta primers and 13 Jbeta primers. TCRdb's copy holds only in-frame clones and misses some; the assay was immunoSEQ multiplex PCR. The sample lists fewer than 200,000 clones, 9.5% occurring once. Sequenced sample: PBMCs. The receptors derive from a woman aged 25 to 39 in good health and CMV-seropositive.

This clone was counted a few times. The chain carries TRBV6-4 and TRBJ2-4, with 8 bases fitting TRBD1. V shed 3 bases and J 0 bases; nucleotides not matched to a gene: 10. This CDR3 contains 18 residues. CDR1 MRHNA and CDR2 SNTAGT come from the germline V gene. The CDR3 DNA sequence: TGTGCCAGCAGTGATTGGACAGGGTGGCCCCTAGCCAAAAACATTCAGTACTTC. Translated: CASSDWTGWPLAKNIQYF.

There are a few counts of this clone. The chain employs TRBV5-1 and TRBJ2-7, with TRBD2 matching over 8 bases. Germline-derived CDR1 and CDR2 are SGHRS and YFSETQ. The V segment lost 5 bases and the J segment 2 bases; nucleotides outside the gene matches: 9. CDR3 length: 15 residues. The CDR3 region has the DNA TGCGCCAGCAGTCGCGCCCGGGGGGGACCCTACGAGCAGTACTTC. Translating it yields CASSRARGGPYEQYF.

V is TRBV4-1 and J is TRBJ1-4, with 7 bases that match TRBD1. The trim removed 1 base at V and 5 bases at J, leaving 4 bases unmatched. This CDR3 contains 15 residues. Germline CDR1 MGHRA, CDR2 YSYEKL. The CDR3 loop reads CASSQVNRGNEKLFF. CDR3 DNA sequence: TGCGCCAGCAGCCAAGTAAACAGGGGAAATGAAAAACTGTTTTTT.

Only a few counts were recorded for this clone. The chain combines TRBV5-6 with TRBJ2-7, with 7 bases fitting TRBD2. V was clipped by 3 bases and J by 3 bases; unmatched bases: 9. This CDR3 has 15 residues. Germline V gene sequence: CDR1 SGHDT, CDR2 YYEEEE. CDR3 sequence (DNA): TGTGCCAGCAGCTGGATAGGAGCGGGATTCTACGAGCAGTACTTC. Its protein product is CASSWIGAGFYEQYF.

As for this clone: The identical CDR3 is also encoded by other nucleotide sequences in the sample. The CDR3 nucleotides read TGTGCCAGCAGCGTCTCCCTAGCGGGCCTCACAGATACGCAGTATTTT. This gives the protein CASSVSLAGLTDTQYF. The chain combines TRBV9 with TRBJ2-3; 8 nucleotides line up with TRBD2. Germline CDR1 and CDR2: SGDLS and YYNGEE. J lost 2 bases, V lost 2 bases, and 7 bases had no gene match. This CDR3 is 16 amino acids long.

In its sample, this clone was seen a few times. The chain carries TRBV4-1 and TRBJ1-5; no reliable D call. CDR1 MGHRA and CDR2 YSYEKL come from the germline V gene. The CDR3 runs 19 residues. The V and J ends lost 3 bases and 0 bases respectively, with 21 bases between them. The CDR3 DNA reads TGCGCCAGCAGCCATGCCGGAAAGTGGCCGACTTCTAGCAATCAGCCCCAGCATTTT. It translates to CASSHAGKWPTSSNQPQHF.

This clone was counted a few times. Its ends do not fully match the called genes, so a read error is possible. V usage is TRBV12-5 and J usage is TRBJ1-4, with 7 bases matching TRBD1. The length of the CDR3 is 16 residues. Germline lookup yields CDR1 LGHNT and CDR2 FRNRAP. This CDR3 is CASGLVIGTVTEKLFF. Here the CDR3 DNA reads TGCGCTAGTGGTTTGGTAATCGGGACAGTCACTGAAAAACTGTTTTTT.

V gene TRBV10-1 combines with J gene TRBJ2-3, with a tentative D call TRBD2 (5 bases). CDR3 length equals 12 residues. Germline loops: CDR1 WNHNN, CDR2 SYGVQD (reference sequence). Trimming left V 7 bases short and J 6 bases short, with 11 bases between. The CDR3 DNA sequence: TGCGCCAGCAAAGGGAGAGGGGATACGCAGTATTTT. Translating gives CASKGRGDTQYF.

This clone was detected only a few times. The rearrangement uses TRBV29-1 and TRBJ2-1, with 9 nucleotides matching TRBD2. V was pared by 0 bases and J by 1 base, with 4 bases of the junction left unmatched. CDR3 size: 16 residues. Germline V gene sequence: CDR1 SQVTM, CDR2 ANQGSEA. CDR3 nucleotide sequence: TGCAGCGTTGAAGACGGACTAGCGCCATCCTACAATGAGCAGTTCTTC. It yields the protein CSVEDGLAPSYNEQFF.

This chain uses TRBV14 with TRBJ2-7, with TRBD2 matching over 8 bases. V lost 0 bases, J lost 2 bases, and 12 bases stayed unmatched. The germline V gene encodes CDR1 SGHDN and CDR2 FVKESK. CDR3 length: 18 amino acids. CDR3 coding DNA: TGTGCCAGCAGCCAAGATCGGAGAGTTTTAGCGGGACCCTACGAGCAGTACTTC. It codes for CASSQDRRVLAGPYEQYF.

This clone has more than one count but fewer than ten. The chain carries TRBV7-6 and TRBJ2-7; D perhaps matches TRBD2 (5 bases). This CDR3 is built from 15 residues. V was cut by 1 base and J by 2 bases, with 12 bases left in between. Germline lookup yields CDR1 SGHVS and CDR2 FNYEAQ. CDR3 residues: CASSLGGQATYEQYF. The CDR3 DNA sequence: TGTGCCAGCAGCTTAGGAGGGCAGGCGACCTACGAGCAGTACTTC.

This clone was observed a few times. This chain links TRBV5-5 with TRBJ2-7, with TRBD2 identical over 10 bases. V trimming: 1 base; J trimming: 3 bases; junction bases outside the gene matches: 4. The CDR3 runs 15 residues. The germline V gene encodes CDR1 SGHKS and CDR2 YYEKEE (reference sequence). This CDR3 is CASSLWASGSYEQYF. The CDR3 nucleotides are TGTGCCAGCAGCTTGTGGGCTAGCGGGAGCTACGAGCAGTACTTC.

There are a few counts of this clone. The chain recombines TRBV6-1 with TRBJ1-1, with TRBD1 as a possible D gene (5 bases). V was trimmed by 2 bases and J by 6 bases, leaving 13 bases between them. Per the germline V gene, CDR1 is MNHNS and CDR2 is SASEGT. There are 14 residues in the CDR3. The CDR3 DNA reads as TGTGCCAGCAGTGAACAGGGATCCTTCCCTGAAGCTTTCTTT. Its protein is CASSEQGSFPEAFF.

This clone was recorded a few times. A read error may account for a junction end that differs from germline. This chain connects TRBV6-6 to TRBJ2-1, with a possible D match to TRBD2 (5 bases). The CDR3 loop spans 15 amino acids. Germline CDR1 and CDR2: MNHNY and SVGAGI (reference sequence). CDR3 loop: CASSYSSDSHNEQFF. For the CDR3, the DNA is TGTGCCAGCAGTTACTCTTCGGACTCCCACAATGAGCAGTTCTTC.

This chain links TRBV27 with TRBJ2-2, with D perhaps TRBD1 (5 bases). Germline V CDR1 and CDR2: MNHEY, SMNVEV (reference sequence). Trimming shortened V by 1 base and J by 6 bases, and 6 bases separated the two germline ends. The CDR3 runs to 13 residues. The CDR3 reads CASSLLGAGELFF. CDR3 nucleotide sequence: TGTGCCAGCAGTTTATTAGGGGCCGGGGAGCTGTTTTTT.

CDR3 sequence: CSAPWGGNQYF. CDR3 in DNA: TGCAGTGCTCCCTGGGGGGGTAATCAGTACTTC. This chain uses TRBV20-1 with TRBJ2-4; 7 positions match TRBD2. V dropped 5 bases and J dropped 12; count of bases not matched to a gene: 7. Germline V gene data show CDR1 as DFQATT and CDR2 as SNEGSKA (reference sequence). This CDR3 has 11 amino acids.

Only a few counts were recorded for this clone. The chain recombines TRBV6-4 with TRBJ2-2; TRBD1 agrees at 8 bases. Trimming cost V 4 bases and J 4 bases; bases outside gene matches: 8. The CDR3 is 16 residues long. The germline V gene encodes CDR1 MRHNA and CDR2 SNTAGT. The CDR3 coding sequence is TGTGCCAGCAGTGCCTCAAGGACAGGGAGCACCGGGGAGCTGTTTTTT. It is translated as CASSASRTGSTGELFF.

This clone was seen a handful of times. This chain connects TRBV7-8 to TRBJ2-7, with 8 bases fitting TRBD2. J lost 4 bases, V lost 5 bases, and 7 bases had no gene match. The germline V gene has CDR1 SGHVS and CDR2 FQNEAQ. The CDR3 is 14 amino acids. The CDR3 bases are TGTGCCAGCAGCCGTGGACTAGCTGAGTACGAGCAGTACTTC. This gives the protein CASSRGLAEYEQYF.

This clone was recorded a few times. The chain is built from TRBV4-2 and TRBJ1-1; the match to TRBD1 covers 9 bases. CDR1 LGHNA and CDR2 YNFKEQ come from the germline V gene. The CDR3 is 15 residues long. The V segment lost 4 bases and the J segment 6 bases; nucleotides outside the gene matches: 9. The CDR3 DNA is TGTGCCAGCAGCCGCGGTGGGGACAGGGAAGCTGAAGCTTTCTTT. It is translated as CASSRGGDREAEAFF.

This clone has just a few counts. V gene TRBV10-3 combines with J gene TRBJ1-5, with D uncertain. CDR3 length: 13 amino acids. The germline V gene encodes CDR1 ENHRY and CDR2 SYGVKD. V was pared by 2 bases and J by 10 bases, with 12 bases between. DNA for the CDR3: TGTGCCATCAGTGAGCCCCGACGGGGACCCCAGCATTTT. This translates into CAISEPRRGPQHF.

The rearrangement uses TRBV18 and TRBJ2-7; 9 nucleotides match TRBD2. V lost 2 bases to trimming and J lost 5 bases; unmatched junction nucleotides: 7. CDR1 KGHSH and CDR2 LQKENI come from the germline V gene. This CDR3 comprises 15 residues. The CDR3 protein is CASSPLAGDPNEQYF. CDR3 nucleotide sequence: TGTGCCAGCTCACCATTAGCGGGAGACCCTAACGAGCAGTACTTC.

This clone has a handful of counts. The V and J genes are TRBV18 and TRBJ1-3; TRBD1 agrees at 8 bases. Losses at the gene ends were 8 bases for V and 2 bases for J; bases not matched to a gene: 5. This CDR3 has 14 residues. Germline CDR1 is KGHSH and CDR2 is LQKENI. CDR3 nucleotides: TGTGCCAGCCAACTACAGGGGGCTGGAAACACCATATATTTT. This codes for CASQLQGAGNTIYF.

This chain uses TRBV13 with TRBJ2-1; 11 bases agree with TRBD2. The CDR3 is 16 residues long. Per germline, CDR1 PRHDT and CDR2 FYEKMQ (reference sequence). The junction had 5 bases not matched to a gene; V was cut back by 0 bases and J by 7 bases. CDR3 region: CASSLGNSGRGNEQFF. DNA of the CDR3: TGTGCCAGCAGCTTAGGCAATAGCGGGAGGGGAAATGAGCAGTTCTTC.

The chain carries TRBV5-1 and TRBJ1-1, with TRBD1 matching 8 bases. Germline loops: CDR1 SGHRS, CDR2 YFSETQ. The CDR3 covers 14 residues. With 1 base clipped from V and 6 bases from J, the junction kept 5 bases outside the gene matches. CDR3 region: CASSLSQGVPEAFF. In nucleotides, the CDR3 is TGCGCCAGCAGCTTGTCACAGGGGGTCCCTGAAGCTTTCTTT. The variable domain in full, with the rest retrieved from reference TRBV5-1 and TRBJ1-1, is KAGVTQTPRYLIKTRGQQVTLSCSPISGHRSVSWYQQTPGQGLQFLFEYFSETQRNKGNFPGRFSGRQFSNSRSEMNVSTLELGDSALYLCASSLSQGVPEAFFGQGTRLTVV.

The chain carries TRBV7-2 and TRBJ2-5; maybe TRBD2 (6 bases). With 5 bases removed from V and 4 bases from J, the gap between germline ends came to 17 bases. The CDR3 is 15 amino acids. Germline CDR1 SGHTA, CDR2 FQGNSA. The chain's CDR3 is CASSPLGGLGETQYF. The DNA of the CDR3 is TGTGCCAGCAGCCCGCTAGGAGGGCTGGGAGAGACCCAGTACTTC.

The rearrangement joins TRBV13 to TRBJ2-7; tentative D call: TRBD2 (6 bases). From germline, CDR1 is PRHDT and CDR2 FYEKMQ (reference sequence). This CDR3 spans 14 amino acids. V lost 8 bases and J lost 0, with 14 bases in between. The CDR3 sequence is CASRGAGSSYEQYF. CDR3 coding DNA: TGTGCCAGCCGAGGTGCGGGGAGCTCCTACGAGCAGTACTTC.